This T cell receptor (beta chain) stems from a study of cytomegalovirus exposure and HLA in healthy donors. Germline V gene lookup returns CDR1 SGHNT and CDR2 YYREEE (reference sequence). This CDR3 has 14 amino acids. The germline V and J ends were trimmed by 4 bases and 5 bases, with 15 bases remaining between them. Regarding donors, all were healthy bone marrow donors. In nominal health when sampled, donors likely had unrecorded immune exposures nonetheless. The PCR made use of 60 Vbeta and 13 Jbeta primers. As processed by the authors: Tens of millions of unique TCR beta chains, some 9.9 million of them shared, were counted by a later analysis. Here immunoSEQ multiplex PCR was the method, and the copy in TCRdb shows in-frame clones only, minus some. The DNA gave D and trimming, while V, J and clone size come from that table. The table records about 150,000 clones, 70% to 80% of them present only once.

The sequence derives from a female donor in good health and CMV-seropositive. This chain links TRBV5-4 with TRBJ2-5; weak D call: TRBD2 (5 bases). Sequencing was carried out using PBMCs. As DNA, the CDR3 is TGTGCCAGCAGCCCCGCTAGCCCGGGGGAGACCCAGTACTTC. This translates into CASSPASPGETQYF.